This record concerns one T cell receptor beta chain sequence. Its antigen remains unknown. This entry belongs to a study of cytomegalovirus exposure and HLA in healthy donors. V was clipped by 7 bases and J by 4 bases; unmatched bases: 7. The CDR3 length is 14 residues. Germline lookup yields CDR1 MDHEN and CDR2 SYDVKM. The PCR had 60 Vbeta and 13 Jbeta primers. Sequencing was performed with immunoSEQ multiplex PCR; in TCRdb, only in-frame clones are kept and a portion is missing. This sample has about 150,000 clones, with 80% found just once. Whole-study results and caveats: TCR association rates varied by HLA locus in a later analysis, with DRB1 highest and HLA-C lowest.

What was sequenced was PBMCs. V and J are TRBV28 and TRBJ1-5; 7 bases are shared with TRBD1. This receptor was obtained from a man aged 25 to 40 in good health. CDR3 region: CASIHDRVNQPQHF. In DNA, the CDR3 is TGTGCCAGCATTCATGACAGGGTGAATCAGCCCCAGCATTTT.